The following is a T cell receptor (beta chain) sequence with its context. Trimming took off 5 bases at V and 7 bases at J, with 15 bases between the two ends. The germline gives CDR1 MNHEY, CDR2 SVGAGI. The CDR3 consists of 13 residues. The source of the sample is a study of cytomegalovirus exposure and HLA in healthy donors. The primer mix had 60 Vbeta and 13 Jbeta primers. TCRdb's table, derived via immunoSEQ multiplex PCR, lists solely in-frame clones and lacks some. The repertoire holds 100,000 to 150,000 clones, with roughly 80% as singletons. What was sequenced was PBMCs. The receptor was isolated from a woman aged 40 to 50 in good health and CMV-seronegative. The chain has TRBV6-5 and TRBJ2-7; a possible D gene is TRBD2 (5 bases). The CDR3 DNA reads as TGTGCCAGCAGTCTTAAAATCACGGGGGAGCAGTACTTC. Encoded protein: CASSLKITGEQYF.